One and the same sample provided the 30 T cell receptor beta chains below, sequenced in a study of cytomegalovirus exposure and HLA in healthy donors. Using immunoSEQ multiplex PCR, the repertoire was profiled, and TCRdb retains in-frame clones only, with some absent. The sample lists approximately 220,000 clones; 80% to 85% were seen once. Sample: PBMCs. The receptors were sampled from a woman aged 25 to 39 in good health and CMV-seropositive.

V gene TRBV6-5 combines with J gene TRBJ2-1; 8 positions match TRBD2. Germline-derived CDR1 and CDR2 are MNHEY and SVGAGI. V shed 0 bases and J 15 bases; nucleotides not matched to a gene: 10. This CDR3 spans 14 amino acids. The CDR3 DNA reads as TGTGCCAGCAGTTACTCGATTAGCGGGATGAGGGCGTTCTTC. It translates to CASSYSISGMRAFF.

This clone appeared a single time. V usage is TRBV7-6 and J usage is TRBJ2-7; 7 bases map to TRBD1. V shed 4 bases and J 3 bases; nucleotides not matched to a gene: 18. Germline-derived CDR1 and CDR2 are SGHVS and FNYEAQ. This CDR3 is 18 amino acids long. CDR3 sequence reads: CASSSRPGQNQRNYEQYF. The CDR3, as DNA: TGTGCCAGCAGCTCCCGGCCGGGACAGAACCAGAGAAACTACGAGCAGTACTTC. Filled out from reference TRBV7-6 and TRBJ2-7, the complete variable domain reads GAGVSQSPRYKVTKRGQDVALRCDPISGHVSLYWYRQALGQGPEFLTYFNYEAQQDKSGLPNDRFSAERPEGSISTLTIQRTEQRDSAMYRCASSSRPGQNQRNYEQYFGPGTRLTVT.

V gene TRBV30 combines with J gene TRBJ2-5; the D call may be TRBD1 or TRBD2 (5 bases each). This CDR3 spans 13 amino acids. Germline V gives CDR1 GTSNPN, CDR2 SVGIG (reference sequence). Trimming took off 1 base at V and 4 bases at J, with 10 bases between the two ends. CDR3 in amino acids: CAWSGDELETQYF. The CDR3 nucleotides read TGTGCCTGGAGTGGGGACGAGCTAGAGACCCAGTACTTC.

V is TRBV2 and J is TRBJ2-3, with 13 bases fitting TRBD2. The CDR3 runs to 17 residues. Per germline, CDR1 SNHLY and CDR2 FYNNEI. V lost 6 bases, J lost 4 bases, and 10 bases stayed unmatched. CDR3 bases: TGTGCCAGCAGCCTCATAGGACTAGCGGGAGTGGCAGATACGCAGTATTTT. Translation gives CASSLIGLAGVADTQYF. Based on the CDR3 plus reference TRBV2 and TRBJ2-3, the full variable domain is EPEVTQTPSHQVTQMGQEVILRCVPISNHLYFYWYRQILGQKVEFLVSFYNNEISEKSEIFDDQFSVERPDGSNFTLKIRSTKLEDSAMYFCASSLIGLAGVADTQYFGPGTRLTVL.

The chain has TRBV5-4 and TRBJ2-7; a possible D gene is TRBD2 (6 bases). The CDR3 has 15 amino acids. Germline CDR1 SGHNT, CDR2 YYREEE (reference sequence). Trimming pared 2 bases from V and 3 bases from J, leaving 15 bases between. Written as DNA, the CDR3 is TGTGCCAGCAGCTTCGGCGGGACTTTTAGCTACGAGCAGTACTTC. It codes for CASSFGGTFSYEQYF.

In its sample, this clone was seen many times. The chain links TRBV2 to TRBJ1-2, with 7 bases that match TRBD1. The CDR3 loop spans 16 amino acids. The junction had 17 bases not matched to a gene; V was cut back by 6 bases and J by 7 bases. Germline V gene lookup returns CDR1 SNHLY and CDR2 FYNNEI. CDR3 in DNA: TGTGCCAGCAGGGTATTGTCGGAAGGGGGCATTTGTGGCTACACCTTC. Protein sequence: CASRVLSEGGICGYTF.

This rearrangement joins TRBV29-1 to TRBJ1-1; D ambiguous. Germline values: CDR1 SQVTM, CDR2 ANQGSEA. V gave up 6 bases and J gave up 1 base, with 9 bases separating them. The CDR3 consists of 12 residues. CDR3 loop: CSVLRENTEAFF. CDR3 bases: TGCAGCGTCCTACGGGAGAACACTGAAGCTTTCTTT.

This chain joins TRBV30 and TRBJ1-1; the D gene is possibly TRBD1 (5 bases). Looked up from germline, CDR1 is GTSNPN and CDR2 is SVGIG (reference sequence). Trimming left V 4 bases short and J 4 bases short, with 16 bases between. The CDR3 consists of 14 residues. CDR3 protein: CAWNQRWGSTEAFF. The CDR3, as DNA: TGTGCCTGGAACCAACGGTGGGGGAGCACTGAAGCTTTCTTT.

The V and J genes are TRBV2 and TRBJ2-7, with D perhaps TRBD2 (6 bases). This CDR3 contains 15 residues. Germline V gene data show CDR1 as SNHLY and CDR2 as FYNNEI. V was clipped by 0 bases and J by 2 bases, with 11 bases between them. Here the CDR3 reads CASSEARGQTYEQYF. CDR3 DNA sequence: TGTGCCAGCAGTGAAGCGCGGGGCCAGACCTACGAGCAGTACTTC.

CDR3: CASSLGQGLSYNEQFF. As DNA, the CDR3 is TGTGCCAGCAGCTTAGGACAGGGTCTATCCTACAATGAGCAGTTCTTC. J is TRBJ2-1 and V is TRBV7-6; TRBD1 matches 7 bases. CDR1 SGHVS and CDR2 FNYEAQ come from the germline V gene. With 1 base clipped from V and 1 base from J, the junction kept 4 bases outside the gene matches. The CDR3 sequence is 16 residues long.

The rearrangement joins TRBV4-1 to TRBJ2-3, with 8 bases identical to TRBD1. J lost 0 bases, V lost 1 base, and 0 bases had no gene match. This CDR3 has 15 amino acids. Germline lookup yields CDR1 MGHRA and CDR2 YSYEKL. The CDR3 nucleotides are TGCGCCAGCAGCCAAGGACAGGGGAGCACAGATACGCAGTATTTT. Translating gives CASSQGQGSTDTQYF.

This chain joins TRBV6-1 and TRBJ2-3; D remains ambiguous. Per the germline V gene, CDR1 is MNHNS and CDR2 is SASEGT. Deletions cut 4 bases from V and 6 bases from J, with 17 bases between. CDR3 length equals 15 residues. CDR3 residues: CASSGHMFGWDTQYF. CDR3 in DNA: TGTGCCAGCAGTGGCCATATGTTCGGCTGGGATACGCAGTATTTT.

This clone was seen more than once but under ten times. The gene calls are TRBV7-2 and TRBJ1-2; TRBD1 aligns across 8 bases. CDR1 and CDR2 (germline): SGHTA, FQGNSA. The CDR3 extends over 13 amino acids. V lost 5 bases, J lost 6 bases, and 5 bases stayed unmatched. The CDR3 sequence: CASSPDRVDGYTF. CDR3 coding DNA: TGTGCCAGCAGCCCGGACAGGGTCGATGGCTACACCTTC.

V and J are TRBV11-3 and TRBJ2-6, with D perhaps TRBD2 (5 bases). In germline, CDR1 is SGHNT, CDR2 YENEEA. The CDR3 is 15 amino acids. The V end was cut by 1 base, the J end by 2 bases, with 6 bases between. DNA for the CDR3: TGTGCCAGCAGCTTAGGAGGGACTGGGGCCAACGTCCTGACTTTC. Residues: CASSLGGTGANVLTF. Supplemented by reference TRBV11-3 and TRBJ2-6, the full variable domain reads EAGVVQSPRYKIIEKKQPVAFWCNPISGHNTLYWYLQNLGQGPELLIRYENEEAVDDSQLPKDRFSAERLKGVDSTLKIQPAELGDSAVYLCASSLGGTGANVLTFGAGSRLTVL.

This chain joins TRBV30 and TRBJ2-7, with 7 positions matching TRBD2. The CDR3 has 13 residues. The J segment lost 4 bases and the V segment lost 4 bases, leaving 7 bases of the junction unmatched. From germline, CDR1 is GTSNPN and CDR2 SVGIG (reference sequence). CDR3 coding DNA: TGTGCCTGGAAAGCGGGAATAGAATACGAGCAGTACTTC. Residues: CAWKAGIEYEQYF.

The chain carries TRBV5-1 and TRBJ1-1; D is unresolved. Trimming stripped 1 base from V and 1 base from J, with 8 bases between. The CDR3 sequence is 14 residues long. Per the germline V gene, CDR1 is SGHRS and CDR2 is YFSETQ. The chain's CDR3 is CASSLQASNTEAFF. The CDR3 coding sequence is TGCGCCAGCAGCTTGCAGGCCTCGAACACTGAAGCTTTCTTT.

The chain has TRBV28 and TRBJ2-7, with 9 positions matching TRBD1. Germline lookup yields CDR1 MDHEN and CDR2 SYDVKM. CDR3 length: 16 residues. J was trimmed by 2 bases and V by 6 bases; bases with no gene match: 11. CDR3: CASSYRDRVQTYEQYF. CDR3 sequence (DNA): TGTGCCAGCAGCTACCGGGACAGGGTGCAGACCTACGAGCAGTACTTC.

This chain uses TRBV14 with TRBJ1-1; D unclear. CDR3 length: 14 amino acids. Germline V lookup: CDR1 SGHDN, CDR2 FVKESK. Between the trimmed V and J ends, which lost 1 base and 5 bases, there was a span of 11 bases. The CDR3 protein is CASSQVSVGTEAFF. The CDR3, as DNA: TGTGCCAGCAGCCAAGTTAGTGTAGGGACTGAAGCTTTCTTT.

This clone was picked up a small number of times. The rearrangement links TRBV5-4 to TRBJ1-2; the D is unclear. The V end was cut by 3 bases, the J end by 6 bases, with 9 bases between. The CDR3 extends over 12 amino acids. Germline CDR1 SGHNT, CDR2 YYREEE (reference sequence). The CDR3 region has the DNA TGTGCCAGCAGCTATACGAAGGATGGCTACACCTTC. Translated, it gives CASSYTKDGYTF.

The chain links TRBV11-3 to TRBJ2-7; D may be TRBD1 (6 bases). Germline V gives CDR1 SGHNT, CDR2 YENEEA. The V gene lost 0 bases and the J gene lost 3 bases, with 12 bases spanning the gap. The CDR3 extends over 15 amino acids. This CDR3 reads CASSLEQQGFYEQYF. The CDR3 bases are TGTGCCAGCAGCTTAGAACAACAGGGATTCTACGAGCAGTACTTC.

The V and J genes are TRBV15 and TRBJ2-1; no clear D. CDR1 and CDR2 (germline): LNHNV, YYDKDF (reference sequence). Trimming pared 3 bases from V and 4 bases from J, leaving 7 bases between. The CDR3 has 13 residues. The CDR3 DNA reads as TGTGCCACCAGCAGGGTAAGATACAATGAGCAGTTCTTC. This sequence encodes CATSRVRYNEQFF.

The chain is built from TRBV2 and TRBJ1-5, with unresolved D. Per germline, CDR1 SNHLY and CDR2 FYNNEI. The CDR3 covers 14 residues. V was cut by 3 bases and J by 0 bases, with 6 bases left in between. The CDR3 protein is CASSEALSNQPQHF. The CDR3 nucleotides are TGTGCCAGCAGTGAGGCACTTAGCAATCAGCCCCAGCATTTT.

CDR3 in DNA: TGCGCCAGCAGCCAAGACCAGGGTACGAACACTGAAGCTTTCTTT. Its protein product is CASSQDQGTNTEAFF. The V call is TRBV4-3, the J call TRBJ1-1; tentative D call: TRBD1 (5 bases). CDR3 length equals 15 residues. V was cut by 0 bases and J by 1 base, with 9 bases left in between. Germline assignment: CDR1 LGHNA and CDR2 YSLEER.

The rearrangement joins TRBV7-9 to TRBJ1-1; TRBD1 agrees at 7 bases. Trimming at V came to 5 bases and at J to 6 bases, leaving 12 bases not matched to a gene. This CDR3 spans 15 amino acids. Germline V gene lookup returns CDR1 SEHNR and CDR2 FQNEAQ (reference sequence). The CDR3 DNA sequence: TGTGCCAGCAGCCTACCCACGGACAGGAATGCTGAAGCTTTCTTT. Its protein product is CASSLPTDRNAEAFF.

The gene calls are TRBV30 and TRBJ2-1; 9 nucleotides line up with TRBD2. In germline, CDR1 is GTSNPN, CDR2 SVGIG (reference sequence). V lost 8 bases to trimming and J lost 5 bases; unmatched junction nucleotides: 4. This CDR3 spans 12 amino acids. CDR3 protein: CAGGLANNEQFF. The CDR3 coding sequence is TGTGCCGGAGGACTAGCGAACAATGAGCAGTTCTTC.

The V call is TRBV4-1, the J call TRBJ2-7, with D perhaps TRBD1 or TRBD2 (7 bases each). CDR3 size: 14 residues. V lost 1 base and J 10 bases, leaving 17 bases between the germline ends. Germline V gene data show CDR1 as MGHRA and CDR2 as YSYEKL. CDR3 nucleotides: TGCGCCAGCAGCCAAGGGCAGGGGGGGGGCGTACAGTACTTC. Protein product: CASSQGQGGGVQYF.

Written as DNA, the CDR3 is TGTGCCAGCAGCAAAACGAGCGGGAGTACATACAATGAGCAGTTCTTC. This encodes CASSKTSGSTYNEQFF. The chain recombines TRBV7-9 with TRBJ2-1; 8 bases are shared with TRBD2. The V gene's germline CDR1 is SEHNR and CDR2 FQNEAQ (reference sequence). The CDR3 has 16 amino acids. The ends lost 5 bases at V and 4 bases at J; junction bases unmatched: 10.

This chain connects TRBV9 to TRBJ2-5, with 16 bases lining up with TRBD2. Germline assignment: CDR1 SGDLS and CDR2 YYNGEE. The CDR3 extends over 18 amino acids. V shed 4 bases and J 1 base; nucleotides not matched to a gene: 7. CDR3 bases: TGTGCCAGCAGCCTCCAGGGACTAGCGGGAGGGGGCCAAGAGACCCAGTACTTC. It specifies CASSLQGLAGGGQETQYF.

The J gene is TRBJ1-1, the V gene TRBV7-9, with a tentative D call TRBD1 (6 bases). Deletions cut 4 bases from V and 1 base from J, with 10 bases between. CDR3 length: 14 amino acids. The germline V gene encodes CDR1 SEHNR and CDR2 FQNEAQ (reference sequence). In DNA, the CDR3 is TGTGCCAGCAGCTCAAGGGGGGGGAACACTGAAGCTTTCTTT. Translated: CASSSRGGNTEAFF.

CDR3 bases: TGCAGCGCTCCCACTAGCGGGGGAGCCAATGAGCAGTTCTTC. Encoded protein: CSAPTSGGANEQFF. The J gene is TRBJ2-1, the V gene TRBV29-1; 11 nucleotides align to TRBD2. The V gene end was trimmed by 7 bases and the J gene end by 6 bases; junction bases not matched to a gene: 8. This CDR3 is built from 14 residues. The germline gives CDR1 SQVTM, CDR2 ANQGSEA.